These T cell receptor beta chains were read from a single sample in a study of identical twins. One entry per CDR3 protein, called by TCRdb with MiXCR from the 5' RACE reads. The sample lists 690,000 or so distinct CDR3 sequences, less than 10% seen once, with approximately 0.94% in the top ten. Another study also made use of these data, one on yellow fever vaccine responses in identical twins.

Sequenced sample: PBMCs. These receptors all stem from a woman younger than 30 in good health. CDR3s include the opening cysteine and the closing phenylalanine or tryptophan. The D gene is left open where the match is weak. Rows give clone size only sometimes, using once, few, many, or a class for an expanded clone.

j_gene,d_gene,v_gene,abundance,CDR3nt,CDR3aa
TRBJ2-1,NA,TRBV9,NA,TGTGCCAGCAGCCCCCGCGTGGGATTCGGGTGGGATGAGCAGTTCTTC,CASSPRVGFGWDEQFF
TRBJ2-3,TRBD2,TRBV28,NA,TGTGCCACCGGGGGGTCGGGCACAGATACGCAGTATTTT,CATGGSGTDTQYF
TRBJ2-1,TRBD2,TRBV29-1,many,TGCAGCGTTGAATGGGGGGGGGTAAATGAGCAGTTCTTC,CSVEWGGVNEQFF
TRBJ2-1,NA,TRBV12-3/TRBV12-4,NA,TGTGCCAGCAGGTTATCAGGAGCCTACAATGAGCAGTTCTTC,CASRLSGAYNEQFF
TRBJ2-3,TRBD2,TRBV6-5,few,TGTGCCAGCAGTTACAGGGACGGGAGGAGCACAGATACGCAGTATTTT,CASSYRDGRSTDTQYF
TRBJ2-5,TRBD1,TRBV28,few,TGTGCCAGCAGTTATAGGGGACAGTACCAAGAGACCCAGTACTTC,CASSYRGQYQETQYF
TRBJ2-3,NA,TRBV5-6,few,TGTGCCAGCAGCTTCTTCCGGGGAAGCACAGATACGCAGTATTTT,CASSFFRGSTDTQYF
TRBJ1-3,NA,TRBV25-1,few,TGTGCCAGCAGTGATTTTCGCTCTGGAAACACCATATATTTT,CASSDFRSGNTIYF
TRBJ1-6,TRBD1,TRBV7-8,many,TGTGCCAGCAGCCTGGGACAGTTTCATTCACCCCTCCACTTT,CASSLGQFHSPLHF
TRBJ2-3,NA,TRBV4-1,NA,TGCGCCAGCAGCCAAGATGTCCCCGACACAGATACGCAGTATTTT,CASSQDVPDTDTQYF
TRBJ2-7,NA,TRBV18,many,TGTGCCAGCTCACCACCATCGGAGGAGCAGTACTTC,CASSPPSEEQYF
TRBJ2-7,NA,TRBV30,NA,TGTGCCTGGGGTGTTTTTGGCGAGGCCGAGCAGTACTTC,CAWGVFGEAEQYF
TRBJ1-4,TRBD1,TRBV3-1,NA,TGTGCCAGCAGCCAAGGACAGGGATCTAATGAAAAACTGTTTTTT,CASSQGQGSNEKLFF
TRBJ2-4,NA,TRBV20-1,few,TGCAGTGCTTATCCAGGCAGGGGGAGGGACATTCAGTACTTC,CSAYPGRGRDIQYF
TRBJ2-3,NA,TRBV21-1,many,TGTGCCAGCCGAAGCGGCACGGGTTCTGTAGATACGCAGTATTTT,CASRSGTGSVDTQYF
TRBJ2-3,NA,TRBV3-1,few,TGTGCCAGCAGCGAAAAAGATACGCAGTATTTT,CASSEKDTQYF
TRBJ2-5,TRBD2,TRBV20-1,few,TGCAGTGCTACCCTAGCGGGGGGTCAAGAGACCCAGTACTTC,CSATLAGGQETQYF
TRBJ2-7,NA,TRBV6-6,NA,TGTGCCAGCAGTCCCCGGTCTTTTCTGTACTTC,CASSPRSFLYF
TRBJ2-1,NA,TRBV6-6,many,TGTGCCAGCACCCCGGGCAATGAGCAGTTCTTC,CASTPGNEQFF
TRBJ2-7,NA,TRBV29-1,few,TGCAGCGCGAGATCAGGTGACACCTACGAGCAGTACTTC,CSARSGDTYEQYF
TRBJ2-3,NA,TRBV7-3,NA,TGTGCCAGCAGCCGCAGGGTCACCCCCACAGATACGCAGTATTTT,CASSRRVTPTDTQYF
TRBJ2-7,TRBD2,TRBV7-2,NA,TGTGCCAGCAGCTTATTCCCTAGCGGGTCGGTCGAGCAGTACTTC,CASSLFPSGSVEQYF
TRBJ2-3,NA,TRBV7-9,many,TGTGCCAGCAGCTTTAGAGGAAACACAGATACGCAGTATTTT,CASSFRGNTDTQYF
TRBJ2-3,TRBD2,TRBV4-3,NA,TGCGCCAGCAGCCAAGCGGGACTAGCGGAGTCAGATACGCAGTATTTT,CASSQAGLAESDTQYF
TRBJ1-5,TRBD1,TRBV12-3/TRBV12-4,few,TGTGCCAGCAGCCTGACAGGGGGCAGTCAGCCCCAGCATTTT,CASSLTGGSQPQHF
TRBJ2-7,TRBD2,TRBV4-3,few,TGCGCCAGCAGCCAAGATAAAGGGCGGGAGGGTTTTTACGAGCAGTACTTC,CASSQDKGREGFYEQYF
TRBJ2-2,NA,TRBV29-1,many,TGCAGCGTTCGGGACTGGAACACCGGGGAGCTGTTTTTT,CSVRDWNTGELFF
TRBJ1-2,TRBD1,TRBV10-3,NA,TGTGCCTCAGTAATGAGACAGGGTGTCAATGGCTACACCTTC,CASVMRQGVNGYTF
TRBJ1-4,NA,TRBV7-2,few,TGTGCCAGCAGCTTAGTTTGGCAGCCAAATGAAAAACTGTTTTTT,CASSLVWQPNEKLFF
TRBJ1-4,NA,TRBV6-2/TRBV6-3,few,TGTGCCAGCAGGAAACTCGGAGGTGGTGAAAAACTGTTTTTT,CASRKLGGGEKLFF
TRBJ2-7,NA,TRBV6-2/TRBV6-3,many,TGTGCCAGCAGCTCCACCAGCCTGGGGGAGTACTTC,CASSSTSLGEYF
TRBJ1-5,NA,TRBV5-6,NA,TGTGCCAGCAGCTTGGAGGGTTCCTGGGCCCAGCATTTT,CASSLEGSWAQHF
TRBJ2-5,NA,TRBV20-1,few,TGCAGTGCTAGGCACACTTTCCAAGAGACCCAGTACTTC,CSARHTFQETQYF
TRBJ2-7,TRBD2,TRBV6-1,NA,TGTGCCAGCAGTGAAGCGCGCAGCGGGGCCCACGAGCAGTACTTC,CASSEARSGAHEQYF
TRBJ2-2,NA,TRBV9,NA,TGTGCCAGCAGCTTCGCCCCAGGGGCCGGGGAGCTGTTTTTT,CASSFAPGAGELFF
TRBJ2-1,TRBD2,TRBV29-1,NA,TGCAGCGTCCTCACTAGCGGGACCTACAATGAGCAGTTCTTC,CSVLTSGTYNEQFF
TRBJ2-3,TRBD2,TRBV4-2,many,TGTGCCAGCAGCCACAAGCGGGATACCTCTGATGGAGATACGCAGTATTTT,CASSHKRDTSDGDTQYF
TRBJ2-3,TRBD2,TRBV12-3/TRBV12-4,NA,TGTGCCAGCAGCAATGGACTAGCGGGTGATACGCAGTATTTT,CASSNGLAGDTQYF
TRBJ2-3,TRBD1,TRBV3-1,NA,TGTGCCAGCAGCCGAAAGACAGGGGCAGATACGCAGTGTTTT,CASSRKTGADTQCF
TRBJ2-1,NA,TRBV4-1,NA,TGCGCCAGCAGCCAAGCTATCAGTGAGCAGTTCTTC,CASSQAISEQFF
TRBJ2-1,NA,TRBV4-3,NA,TGCGCCAGCAGCCACGTCACGGGAGTTCTCAATGAGCAGTTCTTC,CASSHVTGVLNEQFF
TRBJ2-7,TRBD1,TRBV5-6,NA,TGTGCCAGCAGCCGACAGGGGTACCCCTACGAGCAGTACTTC,CASSRQGYPYEQYF
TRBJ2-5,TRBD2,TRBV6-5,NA,TGTGCCAGCAGTTACTCACCCCCACTAGCGGGGGGCCGGGAGACCCAGTACTTC,CASSYSPPLAGGRETQYF
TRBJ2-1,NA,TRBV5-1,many,TGCGCCAGCAGCTTGGGACAGCACAATGAGCAGTTCTTC,CASSLGQHNEQFF
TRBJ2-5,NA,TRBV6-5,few,TGTGCCAGCAGTTACTCTAGCGTTGGAGAGACCCAGTACTTC,CASSYSSVGETQYF
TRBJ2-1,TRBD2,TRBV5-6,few,TGTGCCAGCAGCTTACTCGGGACTAGCAATGAGCAGTTCTTC,CASSLLGTSNEQFF
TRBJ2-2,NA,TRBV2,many,TGTGCCAGCAGTCCCCTGGGGGGCACCGGGGAGCTGTTTTTT,CASSPLGGTGELFF
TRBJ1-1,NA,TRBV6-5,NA,TGTGCCAGCAGTTACTCGTCAGGGTATCAGTCTGAAGCTTTCTTT,CASSYSSGYQSEAFF
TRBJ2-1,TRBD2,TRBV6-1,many,TGTGCCAGCAGCCAGCGGGAGGCCCTCAATGAGCAGTTCTTC,CASSQREALNEQFF
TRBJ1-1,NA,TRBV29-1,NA,TGCAGCGTTAGGGATATGACAGGCCTGAACACTGAAGCTTTCTTT,CSVRDMTGLNTEAFF
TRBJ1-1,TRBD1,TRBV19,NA,TGTGCCAGTAGTGACAGGGGAAAGATGAACACTGAAGCTTTCTTT,CASSDRGKMNTEAFF
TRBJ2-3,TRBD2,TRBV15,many,TGTGCCACCCGTTTGGGAGGGAGCACAGATACGCAGTATTTT,CATRLGGSTDTQYF
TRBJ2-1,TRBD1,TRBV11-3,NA,TGTGCCAGCAGCAGAGAGAGACAGGGTGAGCAGTTCTTC,CASSRERQGEQFF